The rows below give T cell receptor beta chains drawn from one sample of a study of cytomegalovirus exposure and HLA in healthy donors. Repertoires were generated with immunoSEQ multiplex PCR, while TCRdb's copy carries only in-frame clones and drops some. The sample includes 55,000 to 65,000 clones, 60% to 80% of them seen just once. The specimen sequenced was PBMCs. The receptors were gathered from a woman aged 40-49 years in good health and CMV-seropositive. Each CDR3 is given with its conserved first and last residue. D genes are given only for firm matches. Part of the rows lack a size; the others show once, few, many or a class for expanded clones.

v_call: TRBV9; clone_size: -; j_call: TRBJ2-1; d_call: -; cdr3_nt: TGTGCCAGCAGCGCTCCAGGGATGGGCAATGAGCAGTTCTTC; cdr3_aa: CASSAPGMGNEQFF
v_call: TRBV18; clone_size: -; j_call: TRBJ1-5; d_call: -; cdr3_nt: TGTGCCAGCTCACCCTGGGGGGGTAGCAATCAGCCCCAGCATTTT; cdr3_aa: CASSPWGGSNQPQHF
v_call: TRBV13; clone_size: -; j_call: TRBJ1-2; d_call: -; cdr3_nt: TGTGCCAGCAGCTTATTTGGCAGTTCAAGCTATGGCTACACCTTC; cdr3_aa: CASSLFGSSSYGYTF
v_call: TRBV5-1; clone_size: once; j_call: TRBJ2-3; d_call: TRBD2; cdr3_nt: TGCGCCAGCAGCCTATTCGGGGGGTCGTCAGATACGCAGTATTTT; cdr3_aa: CASSLFGGSSDTQYF
v_call: TRBV9; clone_size: -; j_call: TRBJ2-1; d_call: -; cdr3_nt: TGTGCCAGCAGCGTGGGACGGGGGGCCAACAATGAGCAGTTCTTC; cdr3_aa: CASSVGRGANNEQFF
v_call: TRBV11-2; clone_size: -; j_call: TRBJ2-2; d_call: TRBD2; cdr3_nt: TGTGCCAGCAGCCAAAGGGGACTCTCTAGCGGGGGGGACACCGGGGAGCTGTTTTTT; cdr3_aa: CASSQRGLSSGGDTGELFF
v_call: TRBV5-1; clone_size: -; j_call: TRBJ1-6; d_call: -; cdr3_nt: TGCGCCAGCAGCTTGGACGGCCAAGGCGGTTCACCCCTCCACTTT; cdr3_aa: CASSLDGQGGSPLHF
v_call: TRBV25-1; clone_size: few; j_call: TRBJ2-6; d_call: -; cdr3_nt: TGTGCCAGCAGTGACGATCGGGGGGCCGGGGCCAACGTCCTGACTTTC; cdr3_aa: CASSDDRGAGANVLTF
v_call: TRBV5-4; clone_size: -; j_call: TRBJ1-1; d_call: TRBD1; cdr3_nt: TGTGCCAGCTGGAGACAGGGAGAAGCTTTCTTT; cdr3_aa: CASWRQGEAFF
v_call: TRBV2; clone_size: few; j_call: TRBJ1-5; d_call: TRBD1; cdr3_nt: TGTGCCAGCAGTTTACAGGGGATGGCTAATCAGCCCCAGCATTTT; cdr3_aa: CASSLQGMANQPQHF
v_call: TRBV27; clone_size: -; j_call: TRBJ1-1; d_call: TRBD1; cdr3_nt: TGTGCCAGCTTCTCTTCGAGGACAGGGAACACTGAAGCTTTCTTT; cdr3_aa: CASFSSRTGNTEAFF
v_call: TRBV21-1; clone_size: once; j_call: TRBJ1-2; d_call: -; cdr3_nt: TGTGCCAGCAGCAAAGGGACCCTTCTCATCCGACAGGGCGTAAATGGCTACACCTTC; cdr3_aa: CASSKGTLLIRQGVNGYTF